Each of the 22 T cell receptor beta chains below was sequenced from the same sample in a study of spatial heterogeneity in lung cancer. Time point in this sample: sample taken at primary tumor resection. TCRdb reanalysed the 5' RACE reads using MiXCR and keeps one entry per CDR3 protein. This table holds over 2,500 distinct CDR3 sequences, approximately 3% found once. This specimen was normal lung tissue next to the tumor, taken at surgery. Receptors were obtained from a male donor with early-stage non-small cell lung cancer.

This clonotype came up many times. J is TRBJ2-6 and V is TRBV5-4, with D perhaps given as TRBD1 or TRBD2 (5 bases each). V lost 4 bases to trimming and J lost 0 bases, with 14 bases between them. The CDR3 runs 17 residues. Germline V gene sequence: CDR1 SGHNT, CDR2 YYREEE (reference sequence). The CDR3 spells CASSLDGANSGANVLTF. CDR3 nucleotide sequence: TGTGCCAGCAGCCTGGACGGGGCTAACTCTGGGGCCAACGTCCTGACTTTC.

Judged by abundance, this clonotype is medium-sized (0.01 to 0.1%). This chain joins TRBV9 and TRBJ1-5; 9 nucleotides agree with TRBD1. Germline V CDR1 and CDR2: SGDLS, YYNGEE. This CDR3 has 15 amino acids. Germline trimming cut 5 bases from V and 0 bases from J; bases unmatched to any gene: 3. CDR3 region: CASRGQGDSNQPQHF. CDR3 coding DNA: TGTGCCAGCAGGGGACAGGGAGATAGCAATCAGCCCCAGCATTTT.

This clonotype was picked up many times. The V gene is TRBV18, the J gene TRBJ2-1; the D gene could be TRBD1 or TRBD2 (5 bases each). This CDR3 has 15 amino acids. The V end was cut by 2 bases, the J end by 2 bases, with 10 bases between. From germline, CDR1 is KGHSH and CDR2 LQKENI. CDR3 loop: CASSPEGLAYNEQFF. The CDR3 DNA reads TGTGCCAGCTCACCAGAGGGGTTGGCCTACAATGAGCAGTTCTTC. The variable domain in full, with the rest retrieved from reference TRBV18 and TRBJ2-1, is NAGVMQNPRHLVRRRGQEARLRCSPMKGHSHVYWYRQLPEEGLKFMVYLQKENIIDESGMPKERFSAEFPKEGPSILRIQQVVRGDSAAYFCASSPEGLAYNEQFFGPGTRLTVL.

This clonotype qualifies as medium-sized. The chain recombines TRBV15 with TRBJ1-5; TRBD1 aligns across 8 bases. J was trimmed by 2 bases and V by 9 bases; bases with no gene match: 6. The V gene's germline CDR1 is LNHNV and CDR2 YYDKDF (reference sequence). This CDR3 region has 14 residues. The CDR3 DNA reads TGTGCCACTCGACAGGGGATGGGCAATCAGCCCCAGCATTTT. Its translation is CATRQGMGNQPQHF.

By frequency in the sample, this clonotype is medium-sized. V is TRBV20-1 and J is TRBJ1-6; D remains ambiguous. The CDR3 covers 16 residues. The V end was cut by 0 bases, the J end by 0 bases, with 9 bases between. The germline CDR1 and CDR2 sequences are DFQATT and SNEGSKA (reference sequence). This chain's CDR3 is CSARDPRSSYNSPLHF. CDR3 coding DNA: TGCAGTGCTAGAGACCCCAGGAGCTCCTATAATTCACCCCTCCACTTT.

This clonotype is medium-sized (0.01 to 0.1%). This chain uses TRBV7-2 with TRBJ2-1; D gene ambiguous. Trimming cost V 1 base and J 5 bases, with 9 bases left between them. The CDR3 consists of 14 residues. Germline CDR1 and CDR2: SGHTA and FQGNSA. The CDR3 DNA reads TGTGCCAGCAGCTTAGGCCTAGGAAACAATGAGCAGTTCTTC. This codes for CASSLGLGNNEQFF.

By frequency in the sample, this clonotype is medium-sized. The chain uses TRBV20-1 and TRBJ2-1; D unresolved. CDR1 and CDR2 from the germline V gene are DFQATT and SNEGSKA (reference sequence). The CDR3 is made up of 14 amino acids. Between the trimmed V and J ends, which lost 4 bases and 7 bases, there was a span of 17 bases. CDR3 amino acids: CSAIPGPPENEQFF. The CDR3 DNA follows: TGCAGTGCTATCCCGGGTCCCCCGGAGAATGAGCAGTTCTTC.

By proportion, this clonotype is medium-sized. V and J are TRBV2 and TRBJ2-7; a possible D gene is TRBD2 (6 bases). Trimming shortened V by 11 bases and J by 1 base, and 15 bases separated the two germline ends. From germline, CDR1 is SNHLY and CDR2 FYNNEI. The CDR3 runs to 13 residues. The CDR3 bases are TGTGCCGGGTCCGGCGGGATTTCCTACGAGCAGTACTTC. It specifies CAGSGGISYEQYF.

Within the sample, this clonotype is medium-sized. V gene TRBV14 combines with J gene TRBJ1-4; 8 bases match TRBD1. Germline lookup yields CDR1 SGHDN and CDR2 FVKESK. V trimming: 1 base; J trimming: 8 bases; junction bases outside the gene matches: 3. The CDR3 contains 14 residues. This chain's CDR3 is CASSQVGTGEKLFF. In DNA, the CDR3 is TGTGCCAGCAGCCAAGTAGGGACAGGCGAAAAACTGTTTTTT.

This clonotype has more than one count but fewer than ten. The V call is TRBV12-3 or TRBV12-4, the J call TRBJ1-2, with D perhaps TRBD1 (6 bases). Trimming took 2 bases from V and 4 from J, leaving 14 bases between them. This CDR3 has 15 amino acids. The chain's CDR3 is CASSLNGGLPYGYTF. The CDR3 coding sequence is TGTGCCAGCAGTTTAAACGGGGGCCTCCCCTATGGCTACACCTTC.

This clonotype was recorded at least ten times. The CDR3 DNA reads as TGCAGCGTTGGGACAGTAGTGAACACTGAAGCTTTCTTT. Translating gives CSVGTVVNTEAFF. V usage is TRBV29-1 and J usage is TRBJ1-1; possible D gene TRBD1, 6 bases. Per the germline V gene, CDR1 is SQVTM and CDR2 is ANQGSEA. V was trimmed by 4 bases and J by 0 bases, leaving 9 bases between them. This CDR3 is 13 amino acids long.

Relative to its sample, this clonotype is medium-sized. V and J are TRBV9 and TRBJ1-6, with D unresolved. With 3 bases removed from V and 11 bases from J, the gap between germline ends came to 18 bases. Germline assignment: CDR1 SGDLS and CDR2 YYNGEE. The CDR3 spans 15 residues. Here the CDR3 DNA reads TGTGCCAGCAGCGCCCGACCAGCCGGCGACGCACCCCTCCACTTT. Translation gives CASSARPAGDAPLHF. Full variable domain (rest looked up from reference TRBV9 and TRBJ1-6): DSGVTQTPKHLITATGQRVTLRCSPRSGDLSVYWYQQSLDQGLQFLIQYYNGEERAKGNILERFSAQQFPDLHSELNLSSLELGDSALYFCASSARPAGDAPLHFGNGTRLTVT.

Judged by abundance, this clonotype is large. The chain joins TRBV5-6 to TRBJ2-2, with 7 positions matching TRBD1. This CDR3 region has 15 residues. The trim removed 5 bases at V and 0 bases at J, leaving 4 bases unmatched. Germline assignment: CDR1 SGHDT and CDR2 YYEEEE. The CDR3 sequence is CASRSTGANTGELFF. DNA of the CDR3: TGTGCCAGCAGAAGTACAGGGGCGAACACCGGGGAGCTGTTTTTT.

In its sample, this clonotype is medium-sized. V usage is TRBV5-4 and J usage is TRBJ2-7, with 8 bases identical to TRBD1. The CDR3 loop spans 15 amino acids. Per the germline V gene, CDR1 is SGHNT and CDR2 is YYREEE (reference sequence). V was clipped by 4 bases and J by 0 bases; unmatched bases: 6. In DNA, the CDR3 is TGTGCCAGCAGCCCGGGACAGGATAGCTCCTACGAGCAGTACTTC. Protein product: CASSPGQDSSYEQYF.

This clonotype rates as medium-sized (0.01 to 0.1%). This chain links TRBV20-1 with TRBJ2-3, with TRBD2 as a possible D gene (6 bases). Germline assignment: CDR1 DFQATT and CDR2 SNEGSKA (reference sequence). The CDR3 length is 14 residues. V lost 4 bases and J lost 0, with 11 bases in between. This CDR3 reads CSANSGSSTDTQYF. CDR3 nucleotide sequence: TGCAGTGCTAATAGCGGCTCTAGCACAGATACGCAGTATTTT.

This clonotype was seen at least ten times. V and J are TRBV7-2 and TRBJ2-1, with D possibly TRBD2 on 6 matching bases. Germline V gene data show CDR1 as SGHTA and CDR2 as FQGNSA. This CDR3 comprises 15 residues. With 5 bases removed from V and 0 bases from J, the gap between germline ends came to 11 bases. CDR3 residues: CASSPSASSYNEQFF. The CDR3 DNA sequence: TGTGCCAGCAGCCCTAGCGCCAGCTCCTACAATGAGCAGTTCTTC.

This clonotype is termed medium-sized. The chain is built from TRBV4-1 and TRBJ1-2; 8 bases match TRBD1. CDR3 size: 15 residues. V lost 1 base and J lost 4; bases outside the gene matches: 5. Germline V lookup: CDR1 MGHRA, CDR2 YSYEKL. CDR3 region: CASSQAHGTGYGYTF. The CDR3 nucleotides are TGCGCCAGCAGCCAAGCCCACGGGACAGGCTATGGCTACACCTTC.

By frequency in the sample, this clonotype is medium-sized (0.01 to 0.1%). The gene calls are TRBV4-1 and TRBJ1-5; TRBD1 agrees at 10 bases. Germline CDR1 is MGHRA and CDR2 is YSYEKL. This CDR3 spans 16 amino acids. The junction had 8 bases not matched to a gene; V was cut back by 4 bases and J by 5 bases. The CDR3 region is CASSLWDRGRDQPQHF. CDR3 bases: TGCGCCAGCAGCCTATGGGACAGGGGAAGGGATCAGCCCCAGCATTTT.

This clonotype is large by share. V usage is TRBV5-1 and J usage is TRBJ2-5, with 7 positions matching TRBD1. CDR3 length: 15 amino acids. Per the germline V gene, CDR1 is SGHRS and CDR2 is YFSETQ. The V gene end was trimmed by 2 bases and the J gene end by 2 bases; junction bases not matched to a gene: 6. The DNA of the CDR3 is TGCGCCAGCAGCTTCTACGGACAGGCACAAGAGACCCAGTACTTC. Protein sequence: CASSFYGQAQETQYF.

This clonotype is labeled as medium-sized. This chain uses TRBV20-1 with TRBJ2-5; 11 nucleotides agree with TRBD2. Germline V CDR1 and CDR2: DFQATT, SNEGSKA (reference sequence). This CDR3 has 15 amino acids. Germline trimming cut 5 bases from V and 1 base from J; bases unmatched to any gene: 6. CDR3 region: CSAFTSGRPQETQYF. The CDR3 DNA is TGCAGTGCTTTTACTAGCGGGAGACCCCAAGAGACCCAGTACTTC.

By share of the sample, this clonotype is medium-sized. The V and J genes are TRBV2 and TRBJ1-5, with D tentatively TRBD1 (6 bases). Per germline, CDR1 SNHLY and CDR2 FYNNEI. This CDR3 comprises 13 residues. The V and J ends lost 7 bases and 4 bases respectively, with 11 bases between them. CDR3 protein: CASNGRGNQPQHF. The DNA for the CDR3 is TGTGCCAGCAATGGTAGGGGGAATCAGCCCCAGCATTTT.

Judged by abundance, this clonotype is medium-sized. For the CDR3, the DNA is TGTGCCAGCGAAGGGTCCGGCACAGATACGCAGTATTTT. Its protein is CASEGSGTDTQYF. The chain combines TRBV2 with TRBJ2-3; D ambiguous. The CDR3 is 13 residues long. V was clipped by 8 bases and J by 1 base, with 10 bases between them. The germline CDR1 and CDR2 sequences are SNHLY and FYNNEI.